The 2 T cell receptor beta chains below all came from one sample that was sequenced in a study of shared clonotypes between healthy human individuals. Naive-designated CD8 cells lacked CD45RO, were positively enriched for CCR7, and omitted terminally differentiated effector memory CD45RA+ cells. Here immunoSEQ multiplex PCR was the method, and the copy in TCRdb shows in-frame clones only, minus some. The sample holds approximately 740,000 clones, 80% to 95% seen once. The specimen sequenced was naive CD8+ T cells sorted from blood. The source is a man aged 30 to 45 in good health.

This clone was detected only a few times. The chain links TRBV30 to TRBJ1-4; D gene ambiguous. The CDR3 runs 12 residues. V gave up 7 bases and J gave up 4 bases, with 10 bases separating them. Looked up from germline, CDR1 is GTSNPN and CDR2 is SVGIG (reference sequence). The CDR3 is CASLGGNEKLFF. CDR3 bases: TGTGCCTCCTTAGGCGGTAATGAAAAACTGTTTTTT.

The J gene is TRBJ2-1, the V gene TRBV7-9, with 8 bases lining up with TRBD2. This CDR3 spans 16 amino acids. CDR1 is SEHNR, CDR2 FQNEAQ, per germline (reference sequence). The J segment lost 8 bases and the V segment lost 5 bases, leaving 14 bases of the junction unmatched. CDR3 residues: CASSRPPQRETDEQFF. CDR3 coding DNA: TGTGCCAGCAGCCGTCCCCCCCAGCGGGAGACCGATGAGCAGTTCTTC.